This T cell receptor beta chain was profiled in a study of blood T cell repertoires in COVID-19. Background on the study: Acute and convalescent COVID-19 specimens originated in the United States, Italy and Spain. The cDNA or gDNA used as material had been derived from T cells, B-cell-depleted T cells, or PBMCs.

V was pared by 5 bases and J by 12 bases, with 14 bases between. There are 12 residues in the CDR3. Germline V gene sequence: CDR1 MNHEY, CDR2 SVGAGI. Profiling relied on immunoSEQ multiplex PCR, and the TCRdb table lists in-frame clones only, not all of them. Here the sample spans about 41,000 clones, 76% being singletons. The source of this sequence is a man older than 75 with acute or convalescent COVID-19. Sequencing was carried out using peripheral blood. This chain links TRBV6-5 with TRBJ2-1; D gene uncertain. The CDR3 region is CASSLELGPQFF. The CDR3 DNA follows: TGTGCCAGCAGTCTCGAATTGGGCCCGCAGTTCTTC.